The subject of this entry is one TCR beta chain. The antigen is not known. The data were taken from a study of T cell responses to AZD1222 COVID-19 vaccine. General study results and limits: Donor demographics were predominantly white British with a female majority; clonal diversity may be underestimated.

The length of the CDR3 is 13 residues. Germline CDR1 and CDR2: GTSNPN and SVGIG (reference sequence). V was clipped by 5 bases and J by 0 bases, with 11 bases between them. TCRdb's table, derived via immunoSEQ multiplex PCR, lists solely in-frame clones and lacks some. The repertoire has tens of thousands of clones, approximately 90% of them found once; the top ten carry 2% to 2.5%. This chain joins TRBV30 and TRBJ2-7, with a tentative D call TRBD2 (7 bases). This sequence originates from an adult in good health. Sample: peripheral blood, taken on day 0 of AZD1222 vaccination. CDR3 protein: CAWRGAPSYEQYF. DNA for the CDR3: TGTGCCTGGCGGGGGGCCCCCTCCTACGAGCAGTACTTC.